This T cell receptor beta chain was observed in a study of T cells after yellow fever vaccination. In the study overall: When fractions had low cell numbers, they were prepared with SMART-Seq v4 Ultra Low Input.

Production of TCR cDNA was by 5'RACE template switching, which also added a universal primer site and UMIs. TCRdb reprocessed the 5' RACE reads with MiXCR, giving one entry per CDR3 protein. The table lists roughly 330,000 distinct CDR3 sequences, approximately 4.2% of them singletons. This clonotype turned up a few times. The target antigen is unknown. Study-level findings and limits: Boosting was followed by the reappearance of most primary-vaccination clones (approximately 95% CD4, under 90% CD8).

The specimen comprised PBMCs, sampled 5 days after the yellow fever booster vaccination. This TCR was sampled from a man younger than 35 who received the YFV17D yellow fever vaccine.

This CDR3 reads CASSSDGGGYYNEQFF. CDR3 bases: TGTGCCAGCAGCTCAGACGGGGGGGGATACTACAATGAGCAGTTCTTC. The rearrangement joins TRBV7-2 to TRBJ2-1, with 8 positions matching TRBD2. Germline lookup yields CDR1 SGHTA and CDR2 FQGNSA. J lost 3 bases, V lost 4 bases, and 8 bases had no gene match. The CDR3 contains 16 residues. The complete variable domain, with remaining parts taken from reference TRBV7-2 and TRBJ2-1, reads GAGVSQSPSNKVTEKGKDVELRCDPISGHTALYWYRQSLGQGLEFLIYFQGNSAPDKSGLPSDRFSAERTGGSVSTLTIQRTQQEDSAVYLCASSSDGGGYYNEQFFGPGTRLTVL.